One and the same sample provided the 10 T cell receptor gamma chains below, sequenced in a study of gammadelta T cells in human blood (dated by TCRdb to the early 2020s). Library construction relied on RT-PCR. The sequencer was an Illumina MiSeq. Clone calls in TCRdb were regenerated from the public reads with CATT, after which identical DNA sequences shared one row. This sample lists over 250 gamma-chain clones; over 14% were detected once. The ten most abundant clones make up roughly a third of the sample. Sequenced sample: Vgamma9Vdelta2 gamma-delta T cells from adult blood. Every receptor here comes from a human donor.

This clone appeared a few times. A far larger clone lies a single base away; this is likely a read error. The same CDR3 can be traced to other DNA sequences in this sample. V and J are TRGV9 and TRGJP. Germline V lookup: CDR1 GITISATS, CDR2 ISYDGTV (reference sequence). This CDR3 comprises 16 residues. The CDR3 reads CALWDSGILGKKIKVF. DNA for the CDR3: TGTGCCTTGTGGGATTCCGGGATATTGGGAAAAAAAATCAAGGTATTT.

By sample share, this clone is hyperexpanded. The rearrangement joins TRGV9 to TRGJP. The CDR3 loop spans 16 amino acids. Germline CDR1 GITISATS, CDR2 ISYDGTV (reference sequence). Trimming removed 3 bases from V and 4 bases from J; junction bases left unmatched: 3. CDR3 nucleotide sequence: TGTGCCTTGTGGGAGAATCAAGAGTTGGGCAAAAAAATCAAGGTATTT. Translation: CALWENQELGKKIKVF.

This clone showed up just a few times. A far larger clone is one nucleotide away, so this likely arose from a read error. The chain is built from TRGV9 and TRGJP. The CDR3 covers 16 residues. The germline gives CDR1 GITISATS, CDR2 ISYDGTV (reference sequence). The CDR3 DNA reads as TGTGCCTTGTGGGAGGCCCAAGAGTTGGGCAAAAAAAACAAGGTATTT. Encoded protein: CALWEAQELGKKNKVF.

For this clone: This sequence is one base from a far larger clone and is likely a read error. Other nucleotide sequences in the sample specify the same CDR3. The V call is TRGV9, the J call TRGJP. The germline CDR1 and CDR2 sequences are GITISATS and ISYDGTV (reference sequence). The length of the CDR3 is 16 residues. The CDR3 loop reads CALWEEPELGKKIKVF. The CDR3 DNA follows: TGTGCCTTGTGGGAGGAACCAGAGTTGGGAAAAAAAATCAAGGTATTT.

With regard to this clone: A read error is the likely source, as a far larger clone sits one nucleotide away. Other nucleotide sequences from this sample produce the same CDR3. The chain carries TRGV9 and TRGJP. The V gene end was trimmed by 1 base and the J gene end by 7 bases; junction bases not matched to a gene: 7. Germline V gene sequence: CDR1 GITISATS, CDR2 ISYDGTV (reference sequence). This CDR3 comprises 17 residues. The CDR3 sequence: CALWEVQGELGKKIKVF. The CDR3 DNA follows: TGTGCCTTGTGGGAGGTACAGGGGGAGTTGGGCAAAAAAATCAAGGTATTT.

This clone has a handful of counts. This DNA translates differently at residue 13 from the TCRdb protein, which is that of a much larger clone; a read error is likely, and the protein shown is the DNA's own translation. This rearrangement joins TRGV9 to TRGJP. The V gene's germline CDR1 is GITISATS and CDR2 ISYDGTV (reference sequence). The CDR3 covers 16 residues. CDR3 nucleotide sequence: TGTGCCTTGTGGGAGGTCCAAGAGTTGGGCAAAAAAAGCAAGGTATTT. Amino acid sequence: CALWEVQELGKKSKVF.

In regard to this clone: The protein in TCRdb stems from a much larger clone and differs at residue 5 from this DNA's translation, likely a read error; here the protein is translated from the DNA. This chain joins TRGV2 and TRGJ1 or TRGJ2. CDR1 is EGSNGY, CDR2 YDSYNSKV, per germline. The CDR3 runs 12 residues. In nucleotides, the CDR3 is TGTGCCACCTGGAACGGGCCGGGTAAGAAACTCTTT. Translating it yields CATWNGPGKKLF.

This clone was seen a few times. TCRdb's protein for this DNA is that of a much larger clone and differs from the translation at residue 8, likely a read error; the protein shown is the DNA translation. V and J are TRGV9 and TRGJP. The CDR3 spans 16 residues. V lost 0 bases, J lost 8 bases, and 4 bases stayed unmatched. Per germline, CDR1 GITISATS and CDR2 ISYDGTV (reference sequence). The CDR3 is CALWEVLKLGKKIKVF. DNA for the CDR3: TGTGCCTTGTGGGAGGTGCTAAAGTTGGGCAAAAAAATCAAGGTATTT.

With respect to this clone: TCRdb records a much larger clone's protein for this DNA, with a difference at residue 9 that likely arises from a read error; the protein given is the translation of the DNA. The gene calls are TRGV9 and TRGJP. The J gene, absent from TCRdb, was called here by matching the DNA to germline. CDR1 is GITISATS and CDR2 is ISYDGTV in the germline V gene (reference sequence). The CDR3 totals 15 residues. CDR3 DNA: TGTGCCTTGTGGGATCCAGCGTTGGACAAAAAAATCAAGGTATTT. It yields the protein CALWDPALDKKIKVF.

The rearrangement joins TRGV9 to TRGJP. TCRdb lists no J gene, so it was determined here by aligning the DNA to germline. Germline trimming cut 6 bases from V and 4 bases from J; bases unmatched to any gene: 15. Per the germline V gene, CDR1 is GITISATS and CDR2 is ISYDGTV (reference sequence). The CDR3 extends over 19 amino acids. The CDR3 nucleotides read TGTGCCTTGTGGCCCCCCGGGGGAATTCAAGAGTTGGGCAAAAAAATCAAGGTATTT. This sequence encodes CALWPPGGIQELGKKIKVF.